The present entry profiles one TCR beta chain with its context. There is no known antigen for this receptor. The record has no base qualities; no much larger clone is one base away. The data originate from a study of CD8 T cells in Susac syndrome (dated by TCRdb to about 2019). With respect to the entire study: The study used repertoire sequencing to test whether antigen drove CD8+ T cell activation and differentiation in Susac syndrome. Study-wide conclusions, independent of this receptor: The study acknowledged that relatively few individuals were included in the TCR sequencing and HLA analysis.

RNA was extracted with the RNeasy kit and 0.5 to 1 ug was reverse transcribed using random hexamers. TCR beta CDR3 regions were amplified with the immunoSEQ multiplex PCR assay covering 54 Vbeta and 13 Jbeta segments. Bias from PCR amplification was corrected by using a synthetic template baseline for primer optimization and for computational correction. On the study's bioinformatics: Reads were annotated to V, D and J genes according to IMGT and were analyzed with immunoSEQ Analyzer, with only productive sequences retained. Clonality was computed as one minus Shannon entropy normalized by log2 of the number of productive unique sequences. For each patient and control, public and private clones were evaluated within the 100 most prevalent clones. Susac-specific clones were defined as absent from healthy and MS cohorts, about 1,000 published viral clones and other ImmuneACCESS disease sequences. The public sequencing data were trimmed at Q25 with fastp and processed into clonotypes with MiXCR by TCRdb, which kept only in-frame beta chains. One record per CDR3 amino acid sequence lists the most common genes and DNA. The V and J calls come from TCRdb's annotation, not from the publication. Present in this sample are some 200,000 distinct CDR3 sequences, less than 95% of which were seen just once. The ten largest clones represent around 0.11% of the sample.

High-throughput TCR beta sequencing profiled peripheral blood CD8+ and CD4+ T cells from healthy donors, Susac syndrome patients and multiple sclerosis patients. The healthy donors served as controls matched for age and sex. Bulk CD8+ and CD4+ T cells were purified by magnetic negative isolation, whereas CD8+ TEMRA cells were enriched by FACS. Blood was drawn into EDTA tubes, processed within 24 hours, and PBMCs were isolated by density gradient centrifugation. PBMCs intended for TCR sequencing were frozen in liquid nitrogen and were later thawed in a 37 degrees C water bath. Purity of sorted or isolated CD4+, CD8+ and CD8+ TEMRA cells was at least 90%. V is pared back by 6 bases and J by 3 bases, with 14 bases lying between the germline termini. The CDR3 runs 15 amino acids, cysteine and phenylalanine included. Only the CDR3 DNA is retained, 45 bases long and in frame from the first base. CDR1 is given as MGHDK and CDR2 as SYGVNS, both from the germline V gene.

The sequencing input was CD4+ T cells from PBMCs. The V gene is TRBV25-1 and the J gene is TRBJ1-4; tentative D gene TRBD1, with 6 bases matching. This clonotype originated in a human donor in good health. The CDR3 region: CASSARGGPNEKLFF. In nucleotides, the sequence is TGTGCCAGCAGCGCTCGAGGGGGACCTAATGAAAAACTGTTTTTT. Extended through the reference TRBV25-1 and TRBJ1-4 proteins, this CDR3 yields the full variable domain: EADIYQTPRYLVIGTGKKITLECSQTMGHDKMYWYQQDPGMELHLIHYSYGVNSTEKGDLSSESTVSRIRTEHFPLTLESARPSHTSQYLCASSARGGPNEKLFFGSGTQLSVL.